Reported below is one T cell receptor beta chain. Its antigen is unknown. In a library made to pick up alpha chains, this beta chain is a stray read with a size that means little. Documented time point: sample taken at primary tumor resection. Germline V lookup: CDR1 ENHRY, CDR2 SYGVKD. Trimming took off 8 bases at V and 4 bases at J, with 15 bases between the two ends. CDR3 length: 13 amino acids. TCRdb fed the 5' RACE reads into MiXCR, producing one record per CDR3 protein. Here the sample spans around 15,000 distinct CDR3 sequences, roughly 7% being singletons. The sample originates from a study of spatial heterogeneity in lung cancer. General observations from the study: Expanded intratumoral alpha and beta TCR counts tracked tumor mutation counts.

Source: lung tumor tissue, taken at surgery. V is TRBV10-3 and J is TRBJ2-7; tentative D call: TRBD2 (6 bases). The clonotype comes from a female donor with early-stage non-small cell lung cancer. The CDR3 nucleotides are TGTGCCATCGGCGGAGGGAAATCGTACGAGCAGTACTTC. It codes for CAIGGGKSYEQYF.